This TCR beta chain comes out of a study of cytomegalovirus exposure and HLA in healthy donors. This CDR3 has 13 residues. Trimming took 8 bases from V and 4 from J; bases not matched to a gene: 2. Germline assignment: CDR1 MNHEY and CDR2 SMNVEV (reference sequence). A remark on this clone: Its cognate antigen is unknown.

Study-wide findings and caveats: In a later analysis, HLA-associated TCR beta chains were more clonally expanded than equally common others.

PCR primers comprised 60 Vbeta and 13 Jbeta primers. TCRdb's table, derived via immunoSEQ multiplex PCR, lists solely in-frame clones and lacks some. The data hold 130,000 or so clones, with 80% observed a single time. This receptor was identified in a man in his thirties or forties in good health and CMV-seronegative. This chain connects TRBV27 to TRBJ1-5; TRBD1 matches at 10 bases. What was sequenced was PBMCs. The CDR3 sequence: CASRDRGNQPQHF. In DNA form, the CDR3 reads TGTGCCAGCCGGGACAGGGGAAATCAGCCCCAGCATTTT.